This is a list of T cell receptor beta chains from one sample in a study of OX40 agonist ivuxolimab in advanced cancers. TCRdb's table, derived via immunoSEQ multiplex PCR, lists solely in-frame clones and lacks some. The table includes tens of thousands of clones, around four fifths detected once. This specimen was CD4+ or CD8+ T cells sorted from blood, taken in a trial of the OX40 agonist ivuxolimab. These TCRs come from an adult with an advanced solid tumor such as melanoma, head and neck, liver or kidney cancer. Both conserved end residues are part of each CDR3. D genes are given only for firm matches. Some rows have no size entry. The others give once, few or many, or a class for an expanded clone.

NA TRBJ2-7 TRBV13 15 TRBD1 CASSSGDRVTYEQYF TGTGCCAGCAGCTCTGGGGACAGGGTTACCTACGAGCAGTACTTC
once TRBJ2-3 TRBV5-1 15 NA CASSFRTEFTDTQYF TGCGCCAGCAGCTTTAGGACGGAGTTCACAGATACGCAGTATTTT
NA TRBJ1-6 TRBV2 15 TRBD1 CASTDRGLANSPLHF TGTGCCAGCACCGACAGGGGGCTAGCTAATTCACCCCTCCACTTT
NA TRBJ2-1 TRBV4-1 16 TRBD2 CASSQVTAGGDREQFF TGCGCCAGCAGCCAAGTAACAGCGGGGGGGGACAGAGAGCAGTTCTTC
few TRBJ1-5 TRBV12-5 16 TRBD1 CASGLADREFNQPQHF TGTGCTAGTGGTTTGGCGGACAGGGAATTCAATCAGCCCCAGCATTTT
NA TRBJ2-1 TRBV6-5 13 TRBD1 CASSGTVNNEQFF TGTGCCAGCAGCGGGACAGTCAACAATGAGCAGTTCTTC
NA TRBJ1-6 TRBV19 16 NA CASSTDRSSYNSPLHF TGTGCCAGTAGTACCGACAGGAGCTCCTATAATTCACCCCTCCACTTT
NA TRBJ1-4 TRBV7-9 12 NA CASSLSHEKLFF TGTGCCAGCAGCTTATCACATGAAAAACTGTTTTTT
NA TRBJ2-7 TRBV19 14 NA CASTRTSLSYEQYF TGTGCCAGTACTCGGACATCGCTCTCCTACGAGCAGTACTTC
NA TRBJ2-7 TRBV6-1 11 NA CASSKSGEQYF TGTGCCAGCAGCAAATCTGGCGAGCAGTACTTC
NA TRBJ1-1 TRBV7-9 12 NA CASSFSQIEAFF TGTGCCAGCAGCTTTTCCCAGATTGAAGCTTTCTTT
NA TRBJ1-2 TRBV7-9 16 TRBD1 CASSSSGTGSLYGYTF TGTGCCAGCAGCTCCTCCGGGACAGGGAGCCTTTATGGCTACACCTTC
NA TRBJ1-2 TRBV5-1 13 NA CASSLAGRSGYTF TGCGCCAGCAGCTTGGCCGGGAGAAGTGGCTACACCTTC
NA TRBJ2-1 TRBV5-4 12 NA CASSLLDNEQFF TGTGCCAGCAGCTTACTAGACAATGAGCAGTTCTTC
NA TRBJ2-1 TRBV10-1 14 NA CASSESGGANEQFF TGCGCCAGCAGTGAGTCGGGGGGGGCAAATGAGCAGTTCTTC
NA TRBJ1-1 TRBV19 14 TRBD1 CASSPGTGVSEAFF TGTGCCAGTAGCCCTGGGACAGGGGTATCTGAAGCTTTCTTT
NA TRBJ1-3 TRBV6-5 15 NA CASSTLTRVGNTIYF TGTGCCAGCAGTACCCTAACCAGGGTCGGAAACACCATATATTTT
once TRBJ1-5 TRBV19 14 NA CASSSTGGKQPQHF TGTGCCAGTAGTTCAACGGGGGGCAAACAGCCCCAGCATTTT
NA TRBJ2-7 TRBV4-1 16 NA CASSQDATGFSYEQYF TGCGCCAGCAGCCAAGATGCAACAGGGTTCTCCTACGAGCAGTACTTC
NA TRBJ1-1 TRBV4-1 13 NA CASSPLGKTEAFF TGCGCCAGCAGCCCCCTCGGGAAGACTGAAGCTTTCTTT
NA TRBJ2-1 TRBV10-1 13 TRBD2 CASSDRTSSGQFF TGCGCCAGCAGTGACCGGACTAGCTCAGGGCAGTTCTTC
NA TRBJ2-7 TRBV10-3 14 NA CAISESIAGSQPYF TGTGCCATCAGTGAGTCGATTGCCGGCTCTCAACCGTACTTC
NA TRBJ1-2 TRBV9 15 TRBD1 CASSVASGQGDGYTF TGTGCCAGCAGCGTAGCTTCGGGACAGGGTGATGGCTACACCTTC